The clone carrying this T cell receptor (beta chain) has only one observation. Method: immunoSEQ multiplex PCR; TCRdb's copy keeps in-frame clones and lacks some. The repertoire holds about 2,500,000 clones, with just over 90% as singletons. The data were obtained in a study of shared clonotypes between healthy human individuals. This CDR3 region has 18 residues. V lost 5 bases to trimming and J lost 5 bases, with 25 bases between them. The germline CDR1 and CDR2 sequences are SGHTA and FQGNSA. The clonotype was recovered from a man aged 18 to 29 in good health. Sample: naive CD4+ T cells sorted from blood. Sample subset: CD45RA+ positively selected. The chain carries TRBV7-2 and TRBJ2-1; D not certain. CDR3 sequence reads: CASSQRVWSREPHNEQFF. The CDR3 coding sequence is TGTGCCAGCAGCCAAAGGGTATGGTCTAGGGAACCACACAATGAGCAGTTCTTC. Full variable domain (outside the CDR3, taken from reference TRBV7-2 and TRBJ2-1): GAGVSQSPSNKVTEKGKDVELRCDPISGHTALYWYRQSLGQGLEFLIYFQGNSAPDKSGLPSDRFSAERTGGSVSTLTIQRTQQEDSAVYLCASSQRVWSREPHNEQFFGPGTRLTVL.